This entry lists 30 T cell receptor beta chains sequenced from one sample in a study of blood T cell repertoires in COVID-19. Some clones are missing from TCRdb's copy, which holds only in-frame ones; the method was immunoSEQ multiplex PCR. The table has over 200,000 clones, about four fifths seen once. The sequenced material came from peripheral blood. Every receptor here comes from a woman aged 40 to 50 with acute or convalescent COVID-19.

The chain recombines TRBV3-1 (or the pseudogene TRBV3-2) with TRBJ2-7, with 7 bases that match TRBD1. This CDR3 spans 15 amino acids. Germline values: CDR1 LGHDT, CDR2 YNNKEL (reference sequence). The trim removed 4 bases at V and 0 bases at J, leaving 6 bases unmatched. The CDR3 loop reads CASSRSTGTSYEQYF. The CDR3, as DNA: TGTGCCAGCAGCCGGTCGACAGGGACCTCCTACGAGCAGTACTTC.

The chain combines TRBV9 with TRBJ2-1; 13 bases are a match to TRBD2. Germline lookup yields CDR1 SGDLS and CDR2 YYNGEE. Germline trimming cut 4 bases from V and 6 bases from J; bases unmatched to any gene: 10. The CDR3 is 17 amino acids. CDR3 bases: TGTGCCAGCAGCCCCACGAGACTAGCGGGAGGTTCCAATGAGCAGTTCTTC. It yields the protein CASSPTRLAGGSNEQFF.

The J gene is TRBJ1-1, the V gene TRBV15; 7 bases align to TRBD1. From germline, CDR1 is LNHNV and CDR2 YYDKDF (reference sequence). V shed 3 bases and J 1 base; nucleotides not matched to a gene: 5. This CDR3 contains 15 residues. CDR3 nucleotide sequence: TGTGCCACCAGCAGGTGGGACAGAACGAACACTGAAGCTTTCTTT. Protein sequence: CATSRWDRTNTEAFF.

The chain couples TRBV2 to TRBJ1-1; TRBD1 matches at 10 bases. V lost 2 bases and J lost 1; bases outside the gene matches: 1. From germline, CDR1 is SNHLY and CDR2 FYNNEI. There are 15 residues in the CDR3. The CDR3 nucleotides read TGTGCCAGCAGTGAACGACAGGGGGCGAACACTGAAGCTTTCTTT. Its translation: CASSERQGANTEAFF.

V and J are TRBV11-2 and TRBJ2-1; TRBD2 matches at 10 bases. The length of the CDR3 is 16 residues. J was trimmed by 7 bases and V by 2 bases; bases with no gene match: 8. Germline lookup yields CDR1 SGHAT and CDR2 FQNNGV. CDR3 residues: CASSLLAGVVVNEQFF. DNA of the CDR3: TGTGCCAGCAGCTTACTAGCGGGAGTCGTGGTTAATGAGCAGTTCTTC. Looking up the rest from reference TRBV11-2 and TRBJ2-1 gives the full variable domain: EAGVAQSPRYKIIEKRQSVAFWCNPISGHATLYWYQQILGQGPKLLIQFQNNGVVDDSQLPKDRFSAERLKGVDSTLKIQPAKLEDSAVYLCASSLLAGVVVNEQFFGPGTRLTVL.

A single count supports this clone. The V and J genes are TRBV10-3 and TRBJ1-4; no firm D call. CDR3 length: 13 amino acids. Germline V CDR1 and CDR2: ENHRY, SYGVKD. Deletions cut 5 bases from V and 7 bases from J, with 11 bases between. In nucleotides, the CDR3 is TGTGCCATCAGTCCTGTTTTGGCTGAAAAACTGTTTTTT. This encodes CAISPVLAEKLFF.

V and J are TRBV5-1 and TRBJ2-2, with 11 bases aligning to TRBD2. CDR3 length: 18 residues. Germline V gene sequence: CDR1 SGHRS, CDR2 YFSETQ. V dropped 4 bases and J dropped 0; count of bases not matched to a gene: 8. CDR3 region: CASSPRTSGLTNTGELFF. CDR3 bases: TGCGCCAGCAGCCCTCGGACTAGCGGGCTGACGAACACCGGGGAGCTGTTTTTT.

The genes are TRBV7-2 and TRBJ2-7, with D possibly TRBD2 on 8 matching bases. CDR1 and CDR2 from the germline V gene are SGHTA and FQGNSA. This CDR3 is built from 17 residues. Trimming took off 2 bases at V and 2 bases at J, with 19 bases between the two ends. The CDR3 reads CASSLTAGGQRTYEQYF. For the CDR3, the DNA is TGTGCCAGCAGCTTAACGGCGGGGGGACAGAGAACCTACGAGCAGTACTTC. Supplemented by reference TRBV7-2 and TRBJ2-7, the full variable domain reads GAGVSQSPSNKVTEKGKDVELRCDPISGHTALYWYRQSLGQGLEFLIYFQGNSAPDKSGLPSDRFSAERTGGSVSTLTIQRTQQEDSAVYLCASSLTAGGQRTYEQYFGPGTRLTVT.

V and J are TRBV5-1 and TRBJ2-3, with 8 bases aligning to TRBD2. CDR3 length: 14 amino acids. The V gene's germline CDR1 is SGHRS and CDR2 YFSETQ. V was pared by 4 bases and J by 3 bases, with 4 bases of the junction left unmatched. The CDR3 loop reads CASSVLAETDTQYF. In nucleotides, the CDR3 is TGCGCCAGCAGCGTACTAGCGGAAACAGATACGCAGTATTTT.

This clone was seen only once. The chain uses TRBV18 and TRBJ1-1, with TRBD1 as a possible D gene (5 bases). The CDR3 has 14 residues. Trimming pared 3 bases from V and 5 bases from J, leaving 13 bases between. Looked up from germline, CDR1 is KGHSH and CDR2 is LQKENI. The CDR3 sequence is CASSPFGGGTEAFF. The CDR3 DNA reads TGTGCCAGCTCACCCTTTGGGGGGGGTACTGAAGCTTTCTTT.

The gene calls are TRBV11-3 and TRBJ2-2; no clear D. The CDR3 sequence is 13 residues long. Trimming stripped 7 bases from V and 5 bases from J, with 11 bases between. CDR1 is SGHNT and CDR2 is YENEEA in the germline V gene. CDR3 region: CASTGKVTGELFF. Written as DNA, the CDR3 is TGTGCCAGCACGGGTAAAGTTACCGGGGAGCTGTTTTTT.

The rearrangement uses TRBV19 and TRBJ1-1, with D possibly being TRBD1 (6 bases). V dropped 5 bases and J dropped 1 base, with 11 bases sitting between them. The CDR3 totals 14 residues. CDR1 is LNHDA, CDR2 SQIVND, per germline (reference sequence). The DNA for the CDR3 is TGTGCCAGTAGTGTCACAGGGTCGAACACTGAAGCTTTCTTT. Translating gives CASSVTGSNTEAFF.

This clone was counted only a few times. The chain carries TRBV19 and TRBJ1-2; 9 bases align to TRBD1. The CDR3 is made up of 14 amino acids. Germline V gene sequence: CDR1 LNHDA, CDR2 SQIVND (reference sequence). Trimming at V came to 5 bases and at J to 3 bases, leaving 4 bases not matched to a gene. CDR3 sequence reads: CASSAGQGYYGYTF. The CDR3 DNA reads as TGTGCCAGTAGTGCGGGACAGGGCTACTATGGCTACACCTTC.

For the CDR3, the DNA is TGTGCCAGCAGCCAATCCGCGGGACAGAACATTTATGGCTACACCTTC. Its translation is CASSQSAGQNIYGYTF. The rearrangement links TRBV16 to TRBJ1-2; TRBD1 agrees at 7 bases. CDR1 is KGHSY and CDR2 is FQNENV in the germline V gene. V lost 0 bases and J lost 5; bases outside the gene matches: 9. The CDR3 consists of 16 residues.

CDR3 residues: CASSPDSYQPQHF. CDR3 DNA: TGTGCCAGCTCACCAGACAGCTATCAGCCCCAGCATTTT. The chain combines TRBV18 with TRBJ1-5, with a tentative D call TRBD1 (5 bases). Germline values: CDR1 KGHSH, CDR2 LQKENI. This CDR3 contains 13 residues. Trimming took off 2 bases at V and 5 bases at J, with 7 bases between the two ends.

The chain is built from TRBV11-2 and TRBJ2-7; a weak D match, TRBD1 (5 bases). This CDR3 contains 14 residues. Trimming stripped 7 bases from V and 2 bases from J, with 15 bases between. Germline lookup yields CDR1 SGHAT and CDR2 FQNNGV. The CDR3 nucleotides are TGTGCCAGCACCCAAACCCCGACAGCCTACGAGCAGTACTTC. Translating it yields CASTQTPTAYEQYF.

The chain is built from TRBV11-2 and TRBJ1-1, with D tentatively TRBD1 (5 bases). Germline V lookup: CDR1 SGHAT, CDR2 FQNNGV. With 7 bases removed from V and 1 base from J, the gap between germline ends came to 10 bases. CDR3 length: 13 residues. CDR3 nucleotide sequence: TGTGCCAGCAAGGGCGGGGGGAACACTGAAGCTTTCTTT. Amino acids: CASKGGGNTEAFF.

A few counts support this clone. This sequence joins TRBV6-2 or TRBV6-3 and TRBJ2-1; 7 nucleotides align to TRBD1. The CDR3 loop spans 14 amino acids. Trimming took 5 bases from V and 2 from J; bases not matched to a gene: 3. Germline CDR1 reads MNHEY; CDR2 reads SVGEGT. CDR3 residues: CASSRQGPYNEQFF. The DNA of the CDR3 is TGTGCCAGCAGTCGACAGGGACCCTACAATGAGCAGTTCTTC.

V gene TRBV6-5 combines with J gene TRBJ2-5; D possibly corresponds to TRBD2 (5 bases). V was shortened by 6 bases and J by 5 bases, with 16 bases between the two germline ends. Germline V gene sequence: CDR1 MNHEY, CDR2 SVGAGI. The CDR3 consists of 14 residues. CDR3 coding DNA: TGTGCCAGCAGCCCCTCCGCAGGCGGGGAGACCCAGTACTTC. It translates to CASSPSAGGETQYF.

This chain links TRBV19 with TRBJ2-3, with D possibly TRBD1 on 6 matching bases. Germline V gives CDR1 LNHDA, CDR2 SQIVND (reference sequence). V was shortened by 5 bases and J by 6 bases, with 12 bases between the two germline ends. This CDR3 is 13 amino acids long. The CDR3 sequence: CASSLSRGDTQYF. The CDR3 nucleotides read TGTGCCAGTAGTCTTTCGAGGGGGGATACGCAGTATTTT.

As concerns this clone: Other DNA sequences in the same sample also yield this CDR3. The rearrangement joins TRBV6-5 to TRBJ2-2; 9 nucleotides line up with TRBD1. CDR1 is MNHEY and CDR2 is SVGAGI in the germline V gene. Unmatched junction bases numbered 4, after V lost 6 bases and J lost 5 bases. CDR3 length: 14 amino acids. The CDR3 nucleotides read TGTGCCAGCAGCCGGGACAGGGCGACCGGGGAGCTGTTTTTT. Translated: CASSRDRATGELFF.

The chain couples TRBV10-1 to TRBJ1-1; a possible D gene is TRBD1 (5 bases). This CDR3 spans 15 amino acids. Trimming stripped 2 bases from V and 5 bases from J, with 15 bases between. Germline CDR1 WNHNN, CDR2 SYGVQD (reference sequence). CDR3 region: CASSEPAGDGTEAFF. The CDR3 DNA reads as TGCGCCAGCAGTGAGCCGGCGGGGGACGGGACTGAAGCTTTCTTT.

CDR3 DNA: TGTGCCAGCAGTGACCCTAGCCTAGCCACAGATACGCAGTATTTT. Translating it yields CASSDPSLATDTQYF. The chain combines TRBV6-4 with TRBJ2-3; maybe TRBD2 (5 bases). The length of the CDR3 is 15 residues. The V and J ends lost 2 bases and 2 bases respectively, with 11 bases between them. Looked up from germline, CDR1 is MRHNA and CDR2 is SNTAGT.

V usage is TRBV18 and J usage is TRBJ1-2; 7 bases match TRBD1. The junction had 7 bases not matched to a gene; V was cut back by 0 bases and J by 6 bases. Germline V lookup: CDR1 KGHSH, CDR2 LQKENI. This CDR3 region has 15 residues. CDR3 nucleotide sequence: TGTGCCAGCTCACCACCGGGACAGTCCCCGGATGGCTACACCTTC. The encoded protein is CASSPPGQSPDGYTF.

Remarks on this clone: Different DNA sequences within this sample yield the same CDR3. The chain uses TRBV3-1 (or the pseudogene TRBV3-2) and TRBJ2-1, with 9 bases aligning to TRBD2. With 0 bases clipped from V and 3 bases from J, the junction kept 6 bases outside the gene matches. This CDR3 has 17 amino acids. From germline, CDR1 is LGHDT and CDR2 YNNKEL (reference sequence). This chain's CDR3 is CASSQDRRGGLYNEQFF. DNA of the CDR3: TGTGCCAGCAGCCAAGATCGGCGGGGGGGCCTCTACAATGAGCAGTTCTTC.

V is TRBV5-5 and J is TRBJ1-6, with 12 bases that match TRBD1. Germline-derived CDR1 and CDR2 are SGHKS and YYEKEE (reference sequence). The CDR3 totals 17 residues. J was trimmed by 9 bases and V by 1 base; bases with no gene match: 8. The CDR3 loop reads CASSLIRDRGPGSPLHF. The CDR3 nucleotides are TGTGCCAGCAGCTTGATCCGGGACAGGGGGCCGGGTTCACCCCTCCACTTT.

The chain combines TRBV9 with TRBJ2-7; D may be TRBD1 (5 bases). Germline CDR1 SGDLS, CDR2 YYNGEE. Trimming removed 4 bases at V and 2 bases at J, with 10 bases between. The CDR3 is 13 amino acids. The CDR3 sequence: CASSHGAAYEQYF. The CDR3, as DNA: TGTGCCAGCAGCCATGGGGCCGCCTACGAGCAGTACTTC.

The chain combines TRBV30 with TRBJ1-5; no clear D gene. Germline V gene lookup returns CDR1 GTSNPN and CDR2 SVGIG (reference sequence). CDR3 size: 16 residues. Deletions cut 2 bases from V and 6 bases from J, with 20 bases between. The CDR3 DNA reads as TGTGCCTGGAGTATTAACCTACCCCTTGGTACTCAGCCCCAGCATTTT. It codes for CAWSINLPLGTQPQHF.

The genes are TRBV3-1 (or the pseudogene TRBV3-2) and TRBJ2-7; 12 bases line up with TRBD2. This CDR3 is 15 amino acids long. V lost 0 bases to trimming and J lost 6 bases; unmatched junction nucleotides: 3. Germline V CDR1 and CDR2: LGHDT, YNNKEL (reference sequence). The CDR3 region has the DNA TGTGCCAGCAGCCAAGACACTAGCGGGAGGAGCGAGCAGTACTTC. This gives the protein CASSQDTSGRSEQYF.

The chain employs TRBV4-2 and TRBJ1-3; no definite D call. V was trimmed by 4 bases and J by 0 bases, leaving 16 bases between them. The CDR3 runs 17 residues. The germline CDR1 and CDR2 sequences are LGHNA and YNFKEQ. The CDR3 DNA reads as TGTGCCAGCAGCCTGACTACCCCGGGTGCCTCTGGAAACACCATATATTTT. It yields the protein CASSLTTPGASGNTIYF.